The T cell receptor (beta chain) described here comes from a study of human T cells and chemical hapten exposure. Study details: Enrolled patients were predominantly female and had alopecia areata, totalis or universalis. Study outcomes and limitations: Counts of expanded TCRs at PT1 were positively correlated with patch test score. While controls formed fewer of them, expanded TCRs formed significantly more large CDR3 similarity clusters.

This CDR3 has 16 residues. CDR1 and CDR2 from the germline V gene are LGHDT and YNNKEL (reference sequence). Trimming removed 0 bases at V and 0 bases at J, with 11 bases between. This clonotype has at least ten counts. Its target is unknown. TCRdb analysed the RACE reads with MiXCR anew, one entry per CDR3 protein. The data contain 65,000 to 95,000 distinct CDR3 sequences, 5% to 8.5% of them seen just once; the ten biggest clones take up 1% to 1.5%. The sample's time point: patch test 2, 6 weeks after DPC sensitization. Treatment described: therapeutic diphenylcyclopropenone sensitization with weekly scalp DPC.

Sequencing used whole blood, obtained in connection with sensitization to the hapten diphenylcyclopropenone (DPC). The clonotype was recovered from a woman between 25 and 40 years old with alopecia areata. Some clones in this sample may be carry-over from other donors' samples. The rearrangement joins TRBV3-1 to TRBJ1-2; D is perhaps TRBD1 (5 bases). The CDR3 nucleotides are TGTGCCAGCAGCCAAGATCTACAGGACGCTAACTATGGCTACACCTTC. Protein product: CASSQDLQDANYGYTF.